A single sample is the source of the 31 T cell receptor beta chains below, sequenced in a study of early T cells in non-severe SARS-CoV-2 infection. TCRdb reanalysed the 5' RACE reads using MiXCR and keeps one entry per CDR3 protein. The sample holds 50,000 to 60,000 distinct CDR3 sequences, under 8% seen once. The input for sequencing was whole blood, taken at baseline. These TCRs come from an adult who was a healthcare worker with PCR-confirmed SARS-CoV-2 infection or an uninfected control (not recorded which).

In its sample, this clonotype was seen a few times. The rearrangement uses TRBV15 and TRBJ2-5, with TRBD1 identical over 9 bases. After removal of 2 bases from V and 5 bases from J, the junction contained 12 bases not matched to a gene. This CDR3 region has 17 residues. Germline V CDR1 and CDR2: LNHNV, YYDKDF (reference sequence). CDR3 protein: CATSRLRNRDRVETQYF. CDR3 DNA sequence: TGTGCCACCAGCAGATTAAGGAATCGGGACAGGGTGGAGACCCAGTACTTC.

This sequence joins TRBV11-3 and TRBJ2-1, with 8 bases lining up with TRBD1. This CDR3 contains 14 residues. CDR1 and CDR2 from the germline V gene are SGHNT and YENEEA. V gave up 2 bases and J gave up 6 bases; unmatched junction bases: 3. In DNA, the CDR3 is TGTGCCAGCAGCTTACTGGACAGGGCCAATGAGCAGTTCTTC. Residues: CASSLLDRANEQFF. The complete variable domain, with remaining parts taken from reference TRBV11-3 and TRBJ2-1, reads EAGVVQSPRYKIIEKKQPVAFWCNPISGHNTLYWYLQNLGQGPELLIRYENEEAVDDSQLPKDRFSAERLKGVDSTLKIQPAELGDSAVYLCASSLLDRANEQFFGPGTRLTVL.

The chain combines TRBV5-1 with TRBJ2-7; 8 positions match TRBD1. The CDR3 extends over 13 amino acids. Germline-derived CDR1 and CDR2 are SGHRS and YFSETQ. The V gene end was trimmed by 3 bases and the J gene end by 5 bases; junction bases not matched to a gene: 4. CDR3 bases: TGCGCCAGCAGCTGGACAGGGCCCGACGAGCAGTACTTC. This sequence encodes CASSWTGPDEQYF.

This clonotype showed up just a few times. V is TRBV7-9 and J is TRBJ2-6; D may correspond to TRBD1 or TRBD2 (5 bases each). V lost 5 bases, J lost 0 bases, and 8 bases lay in between. There are 15 residues in the CDR3. Germline CDR1 is SEHNR and CDR2 is FQNEAQ (reference sequence). The CDR3 region is CASSRGASGANVLTF. In nucleotides, the CDR3 is TGTGCCAGCAGCCGAGGGGCCTCTGGGGCCAACGTCCTGACTTTC.

The chain links TRBV6-2 or TRBV6-3 to TRBJ1-2; D is undetermined. V lost 5 bases and J lost 5, with 9 bases in between. The V gene's germline CDR1 is MNHEY and CDR2 SVGEGT. The CDR3 spans 12 residues. The CDR3 reads CASSRLLYGYTF. The CDR3 DNA sequence: TGTGCCAGCAGTCGCCTCCTGTATGGCTACACCTTC.

The chain joins TRBV7-8 to TRBJ2-1, with 8 bases lining up with TRBD2. CDR1 and CDR2 (germline): SGHVS, FQNEAQ. This CDR3 is 17 amino acids long. V shed 1 base, J shed 4 bases, and the junction held 9 bases outside the gene matches. CDR3 sequence: CASSLGGGLAAYNEQFF. CDR3 in DNA: TGTGCCAGCAGCTTAGGCGGGGGGCTAGCGGCTTACAATGAGCAGTTCTTC.

This clonotype was recorded at least ten times. V is TRBV20-1 and J is TRBJ1-5; 12 positions agree with TRBD1. This CDR3 contains 14 residues. The junction had 4 bases not matched to a gene; V was cut back by 6 bases and J by 4 bases. The V gene's germline CDR1 is DFQATT and CDR2 SNEGSKA (reference sequence). Here the CDR3 DNA reads TGCAGTGCCAAGGGACAGGGGGCGAATCAGCCCCAGCATTTT. As protein: CSAKGQGANQPQHF.

This clonotype was picked up a small number of times. The rearrangement joins TRBV20-1 to TRBJ2-7; weak D call: TRBD1 (6 bases). The germline V and J ends were trimmed by 3 bases and 4 bases, with 13 bases remaining between them. Germline V CDR1 and CDR2: DFQATT, SNEGSKA (reference sequence). This CDR3 contains 13 residues. The DNA of the CDR3 is TGCAGTGCTAGTACAGTTGACAGGTACGAGCAGTACTTC. It encodes CSASTVDRYEQYF.

The chain employs TRBV5-1 and TRBJ2-3, with D maybe TRBD1 (6 bases). Germline V lookup: CDR1 SGHRS, CDR2 YFSETQ. The CDR3 contains 14 residues. Between the trimmed V and J ends, which lost 0 bases and 7 bases, there was a span of 12 bases. CDR3 sequence reads: CASSLEGGENTQYF. DNA of the CDR3: TGCGCCAGCAGCTTGGAAGGGGGAGAGAATACGCAGTATTTT.

This clonotype appeared many times. This rearrangement joins TRBV12-3 or TRBV12-4 to TRBJ2-3; D call uncertain. V shed 2 bases and J shed 5 bases, with 5 bases lying between them. The length of the CDR3 is 12 residues. The CDR3 sequence: CASSLIIDTQYF. As DNA, the CDR3 is TGTGCCAGCAGTTTAATTATAGATACGCAGTATTTT.

The CDR3: CASQGVNEKLFF. Here the CDR3 DNA reads TGCGCCAGCCAAGGGGTAAATGAAAAACTGTTTTTT. This rearrangement joins TRBV10-2 to TRBJ1-4, with D possibly matching TRBD1 (5 bases). CDR3 size: 12 residues. Trimming shortened V by 8 bases and J by 5 bases, and 9 bases separated the two germline ends. The germline V gene encodes CDR1 WSHSY and CDR2 SAAADI.

This clonotype occurred many times. The chain recombines TRBV6-5 with TRBJ1-5; 8 bases are a match to TRBD1. The CDR3 is made up of 14 amino acids. The germline CDR1 and CDR2 sequences are MNHEY and SVGAGI. Germline trimming cut 4 bases from V and 7 bases from J; bases unmatched to any gene: 6. In DNA form, the CDR3 reads TGTGCCAGCAGTTCGGGGACAGGTTACCAGCCCCAGCATTTT. This translates into CASSSGTGYQPQHF.

This clonotype was picked up a small number of times. The chain joins TRBV19 to TRBJ2-4, with 9 bases aligning to TRBD1. V lost 10 bases to trimming and J lost 0 bases; unmatched junction nucleotides: 19. The length of the CDR3 is 19 residues. The V gene's germline CDR1 is LNHDA and CDR2 SQIVND (reference sequence). The DNA of the CDR3 is TGTGCCACTCCTCCGGGACAGGGTATTTTCCCGCTAGCCAAAAACATTCAGTACTTC. Residues: CATPPGQGIFPLAKNIQYF.

This clonotype was detected many times. The genes are TRBV20-1 and TRBJ1-2, with D unresolved. Germline lookup yields CDR1 DFQATT and CDR2 SNEGSKA (reference sequence). The CDR3 loop spans 11 amino acids. CDR3 sequence (DNA): TGCAAAGGGTGGGGTACCTATGGCTACACCTTC. As protein: CKGWGTYGYTF.

This clonotype was detected ten times or more. CDR3 sequence (DNA): TGTGCCAGCAGCTCCGCCGAGACGGCGACTGCAGATACGCAGTATTTT. It specifies CASSSAETATADTQYF. The rearrangement joins TRBV5-4 to TRBJ2-3; unclear D gene. The V end was cut by 3 bases, the J end by 4 bases, with 18 bases between. This CDR3 is 16 amino acids long. The germline CDR1 and CDR2 sequences are SGHNT and YYREEE (reference sequence).

This clonotype was seen a single time. The rearrangement uses TRBV12-3 or TRBV12-4 and TRBJ1-1, with 9 bases fitting TRBD1. The CDR3 is made up of 14 amino acids. The V and J ends lost 3 bases and 5 bases, in that order; junction bases with no gene match: 4. This CDR3 is CASSFLQGATEAFF. Here the CDR3 DNA reads TGTGCCAGCAGTTTCTTACAGGGGGCTACTGAAGCTTTCTTT.

This clonotype appeared a few times. The CDR3 coding sequence is TGTGCCAGCAGCTCACCGGGACGGCATGAAAAACTGTTTTTT. Protein: CASSSPGRHEKLFF. The V call is TRBV7-2, the J call TRBJ1-4, with a tentative D call TRBD1 (5 bases). V shed 4 bases and J shed 6 bases, with 12 bases lying between them. The CDR3 is 14 amino acids. Germline V gene data show CDR1 as SGHTA and CDR2 as FQGNSA.

This clonotype occurred many times. The V call is TRBV6-6, the J call TRBJ1-5, with D possibly being TRBD1 (5 bases). Germline-derived CDR1 and CDR2 are MNHNY and SVGAGI (reference sequence). The CDR3 extends over 17 amino acids. V lost 6 bases to trimming and J lost 5 bases, with 23 bases between them. CDR3 sequence reads: CASSHQPGIPTYQPQHF. The DNA for the CDR3 is TGTGCCAGCAGCCACCAACCAGGGATCCCTACGTATCAGCCCCAGCATTTT.

This clonotype was detected many times. The gene calls are TRBV20-1 and TRBJ1-1, with 7 bases that match TRBD1. Germline V gives CDR1 DFQATT, CDR2 SNEGSKA (reference sequence). The J segment lost 0 bases and the V segment lost 0 bases, leaving 10 bases of the junction unmatched. The length of the CDR3 is 17 residues. The CDR3: CSARDRRGSTMNTEAFF. The CDR3 DNA sequence: TGCAGTGCTAGAGATCGCAGGGGGTCGACCATGAACACTGAAGCTTTCTTT.

This clonotype came up many times. The CDR3 coding sequence is TGTGCCAGCAGCCAAGAACTAGCGGGGGTCAATGAGCAGTTCTTC. Translation: CASSQELAGVNEQFF. The V gene is TRBV3-1, the J gene TRBJ2-1; 11 positions match TRBD2. From germline, CDR1 is LGHDT and CDR2 YNNKEL (reference sequence). This CDR3 is 15 amino acids long. V was clipped by 0 bases and J by 6 bases; unmatched bases: 1.

There are many counts of this clonotype. CDR3 sequence reads: CASSLYDDNQPQHF. Here the CDR3 DNA reads TGTGCCAGCAGCTTATATGACGACAATCAGCCCCAGCATTTT. The chain has TRBV7-9 and TRBJ1-5; no reliable D call. With 2 bases removed from V and 3 bases from J, the gap between germline ends came to 8 bases. Germline values: CDR1 SEHNR, CDR2 FQNEAQ (reference sequence). This CDR3 contains 14 residues.

This clonotype came up many times. The conserved closing phenylalanine or tryptophan is absent in this CDR3, likely reflecting a read error. No DNA is shown, since the ends of the CDR3 on it are uncertain; the CDR3 is the one TCRdb lists. The chain combines TRBV4-3 with TRBJ1-1. The CDR3 sequence runs 16 residues, both termini included. Germline V gene lookup returns CDR1 LGHNA and CDR2 YSLEER. This chain's CDR3 is CASSLQTVPGDTEALL.

This clonotype was counted ten times or more. The chain employs TRBV6-1 and TRBJ2-7; 7 nucleotides line up with TRBD1. The CDR3 has 12 residues. The V gene's germline CDR1 is MNHNS and CDR2 SASEGT. Trimming at V came to 4 bases and at J to 3 bases, leaving 0 bases not matched to a gene. In nucleotides, the CDR3 is TGTGCCAGCAGTGGACAGGGCTACGAGCAGTACTTC. Translation: CASSGQGYEQYF.

The chain recombines TRBV19 with TRBJ2-3; no definite D call. In germline, CDR1 is LNHDA, CDR2 SQIVND (reference sequence). V was pared by 5 bases and J by 0 bases, with 12 bases between. CDR3 length: 15 amino acids. In DNA form, the CDR3 reads TGTGCCAGTAGTGGAGTTCGGTTGAGCACAGATACGCAGTATTTT. It translates to CASSGVRLSTDTQYF. Together with reference TRBV19 and TRBJ2-3, the CDR3 gives the full variable domain: DGGITQSPKYLFRKEGQNVTLSCEQNLNHDAMYWYRQDPGQGLRLIYYSQIVNDFQKGDIAEGYSVSREKKESFPLTVTSAQKNPTAFYLCASSGVRLSTDTQYFGPGTRLTVL.

The V gene is TRBV6-6, the J gene TRBJ2-5; D possibly uses TRBD1 or TRBD2 (5 bases each). Germline CDR1 MNHNY, CDR2 SVGAGI (reference sequence). V shed 5 bases and J shed 4 bases, with 17 bases lying between them. This CDR3 has 15 residues. The CDR3 reads CASSLPRSGGETQYF. For the CDR3, the DNA is TGTGCCAGCAGTCTACCTCGTTCTGGGGGAGAGACCCAGTACTTC.

This clonotype was seen only a few times. The rearrangement links TRBV20-1 to TRBJ1-5; D might be TRBD1 (5 bases). Germline V gene data show CDR1 as DFQATT and CDR2 as SNEGSKA (reference sequence). The CDR3 loop spans 14 amino acids. Trimming cost V 5 bases and J 0 bases, with 11 bases left between them. CDR3 bases: TGCAGTGCTGCCGGGGCGTATAGCAATCAGCCCCAGCATTTT. The encoded protein is CSAAGAYSNQPQHF.

This clonotype came up many times. This chain uses TRBV12-3 or TRBV12-4 with TRBJ2-3; either TRBD1 or TRBD2 may supply D (5 bases each). Trimming removed 6 bases from V and 5 bases from J, with 15 bases in between. This CDR3 has 14 residues. The CDR3 sequence: CASSPPGRGDTQYF. In DNA form, the CDR3 reads TGTGCCAGCAGCCCCCCGGGACGGGGAGATACGCAGTATTTT.

The rearrangement joins TRBV28 to TRBJ2-6; D is possibly TRBD1 or TRBD2 (5 bases each). The germline V gene has CDR1 MDHEN and CDR2 SYDVKM. This CDR3 is 16 amino acids long. V was clipped by 2 bases and J by 0 bases, with 8 bases between them. The CDR3: CASSLTGLSGANVLTF. The CDR3 coding sequence is TGTGCCAGCAGTTTAACAGGACTCTCTGGGGCCAACGTCCTGACTTTC.

This clonotype was seen at least ten times. This chain connects TRBV6-6 to TRBJ2-1; maybe TRBD2 (5 bases). The CDR3 extends over 11 amino acids. CDR1 is MNHNY, CDR2 SVGAGI, per germline (reference sequence). With 2 bases removed from V and 9 bases from J, the gap between germline ends came to 5 bases. The CDR3 nucleotides are TGTGCCAGCAGTTACGGAGGTGAGCAGTTCTTC. Amino acid sequence: CASSYGGEQFF.

V gene TRBV11-3 combines with J gene TRBJ2-7; 7 bases map to TRBD2. V lost 1 base, J lost 3 bases, and 21 bases stayed unmatched. The length of the CDR3 is 20 residues. In germline, CDR1 is SGHNT, CDR2 YENEEA. This CDR3 reads CASSLGEVRGGTRRYYEQYF. Here the CDR3 DNA reads TGTGCCAGCAGCTTAGGTGAAGTGCGGGGAGGGACGAGGCGCTACTACGAGCAGTACTTC.

The CDR3, as DNA: TGCAGCGTTGAATCTTTCTGGCTAGCGGACGACCAAGAGACCCAGTACTTC. It translates to CSVESFWLADDQETQYF. The chain links TRBV29-1 to TRBJ2-5; 7 nucleotides agree with TRBD2. CDR1 SQVTM and CDR2 ANQGSEA come from the germline V gene. The CDR3 covers 17 residues. After removal of 2 bases from V and 0 bases from J, the junction contained 12 bases not matched to a gene.